Below are 5 T cell receptor beta chains sequenced from a single sample in a study of T cell responses to AZD1222 COVID-19 vaccine. Clones were sequenced by immunoSEQ multiplex PCR, and TCRdb holds only the in-frame ones, with some missing. The repertoire holds fewer than 120,000 clones, with 94% as singletons. Sequenced here: peripheral blood, sampled 28 days after the second AZD1222 dose. The source is an adult who received the AZD1222 COVID-19 vaccine.

The rearrangement links TRBV2 to TRBJ1-1; D uncertain. V lost 6 bases and J lost 10, with 12 bases in between. There are 11 residues in the CDR3. CDR1 and CDR2 (germline): SNHLY, FYNNEI. The CDR3 sequence: CASSESGAAFF. CDR3 nucleotide sequence: TGTGCCAGCAGCGAGAGCGGAGCAGCTTTCTTT. The full variable domain, with the rest looked up from reference TRBV2 and TRBJ1-1, is EPEVTQTPSHQVTQMGQEVILRCVPISNHLYFYWYRQILGQKVEFLVSFYNNEISEKSEIFDDQFSVERPDGSNFTLKIRSTKLEDSAMYFCASSESGAAFFGQGTRLTVV.

The chain carries TRBV29-1 and TRBJ2-7; 8 bases match TRBD1. From germline, CDR1 is SQVTM and CDR2 ANQGSEA. This CDR3 contains 14 residues. The trim removed 4 bases at V and 4 bases at J, leaving 9 bases unmatched. As DNA, the CDR3 is TGCAGCGTTGCGGGACAGGCTGCGGAGTACGAGCAGTACTTC. It translates to CSVAGQAAEYEQYF.

The chain couples TRBV7-8 to TRBJ1-2; D is unclear. The V end was cut by 4 bases, the J end by 5 bases, with 14 bases between. The length of the CDR3 is 14 residues. From germline, CDR1 is SGHVS and CDR2 FQNEAQ. The CDR3: CASSSRDPFYGYTF. The DNA for the CDR3 is TGTGCCAGCAGCTCCCGGGATCCTTTTTATGGCTACACCTTC.

The chain is built from TRBV10-2 and TRBJ2-1; 8 bases agree with TRBD1. V lost 7 bases to trimming and J lost 2 bases; unmatched junction nucleotides: 7. Germline CDR1 reads WSHSY; CDR2 reads SAAADI. The CDR3 is 15 amino acids. The CDR3 spells CASKDRDQTYNEQFF. The CDR3 bases are TGCGCCAGCAAGGACAGGGATCAGACCTACAATGAGCAGTTCTTC.

The CDR3 here is CASSLEGLFNQPQHF. In nucleotides, the CDR3 is TGTGCCAGCAGCTTAGAGGGGTTGTTCAATCAGCCCCAGCATTTT. J is TRBJ1-5 and V is TRBV28; a possible D gene is TRBD1 (5 bases). The CDR3 has 15 amino acids. Germline-derived CDR1 and CDR2 are MDHEN and SYDVKM. The V end was cut by 6 bases, the J end by 3 bases, with 15 bases between. The full variable domain, with the rest looked up from reference TRBV28 and TRBJ1-5, is DVKVTQSSRYLVKRTGEKVFLECVQDMDHENMFWYRQDPGLGLRLIYFSYDVKMKEKGDIPEGYSVSREKKERFSLILESASTNQTSMYLCASSLEGLFNQPQHFGDGTRLSIL.